This TCR beta chain was identified in a study of response to subunit inactivated influenza vaccine. Study outcomes and limitations: Researchers suggested that each seasonal influenza vaccination recruits few new T cells.

To note about this clonotype: The antigen is not known.

TCRdb re-called the RT-PCR reads with MiXCR, one entry per CDR3 protein. Among about 780,000 distinct CDR3 sequences listed, 18% were seen once. The CDR3 loop spans 15 amino acids. The V and J ends lost 5 bases and 4 bases, in that order; junction bases with no gene match: 6. The sequenced sample was PBMCs from blood, obtained 5 days after vaccination. The sequence was obtained from a man aged 50-60 years who received an inactivated influenza vaccine. J is TRBJ2-2 and V is TRBV12-3 or TRBV12-4; the match to TRBD1 covers 8 bases. CDR3 nucleotides: TGTGCCAGCAGTCTGGACAGGGATCCCACCGGGGAGCTGTTTTTT. Translated, it gives CASSLDRDPTGELFF.